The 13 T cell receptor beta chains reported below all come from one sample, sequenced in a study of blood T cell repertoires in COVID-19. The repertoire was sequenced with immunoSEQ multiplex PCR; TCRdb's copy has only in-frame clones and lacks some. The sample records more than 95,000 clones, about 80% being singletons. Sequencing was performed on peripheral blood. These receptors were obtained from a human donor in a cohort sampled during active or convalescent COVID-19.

The CDR3 sequence is CASSQDLWGGGEQFF. CDR3 DNA sequence: TGTGCCAGCAGCCAAGATCTGTGGGGGGGCGGTGAGCAGTTCTTC. The chain uses TRBV3-1 (or the pseudogene TRBV3-2) and TRBJ2-1, with D perhaps matching TRBD2 (7 bases). Trimming left V 0 bases short and J 9 bases short, with 15 bases between. This CDR3 is built from 15 residues. Germline V lookup: CDR1 LGHDT, CDR2 YNNKEL (reference sequence).

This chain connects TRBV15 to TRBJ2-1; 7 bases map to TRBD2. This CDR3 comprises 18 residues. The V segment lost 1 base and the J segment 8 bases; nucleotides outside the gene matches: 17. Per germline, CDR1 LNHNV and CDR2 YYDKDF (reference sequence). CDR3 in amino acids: CATSRGSPGLEPSHEQFF. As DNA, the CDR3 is TGTGCCACCAGCAGAGGGTCCCCAGGACTAGAGCCGAGCCATGAGCAGTTCTTC.

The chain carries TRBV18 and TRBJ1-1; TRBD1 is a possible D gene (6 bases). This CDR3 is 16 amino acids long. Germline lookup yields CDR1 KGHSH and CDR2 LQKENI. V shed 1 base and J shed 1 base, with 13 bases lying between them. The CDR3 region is CASSPLAQGSNTEAFF. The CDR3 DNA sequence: TGTGCCAGCTCACCACTGGCGCAGGGGTCGAACACTGAAGCTTTCTTT.

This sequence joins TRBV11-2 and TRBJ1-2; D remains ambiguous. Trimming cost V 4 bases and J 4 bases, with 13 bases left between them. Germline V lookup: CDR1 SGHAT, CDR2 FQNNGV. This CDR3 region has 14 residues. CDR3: CASSSETPLYGYTF. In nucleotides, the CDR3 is TGTGCCAGCAGCTCAGAGACACCGCTCTATGGCTACACCTTC.

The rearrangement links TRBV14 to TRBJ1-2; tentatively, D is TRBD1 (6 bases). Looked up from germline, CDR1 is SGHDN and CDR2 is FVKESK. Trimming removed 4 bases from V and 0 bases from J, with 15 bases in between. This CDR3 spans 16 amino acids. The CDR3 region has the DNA TGTGCCAGCAGCCTTCCCGGGACACCCTCTAACTATGGCTACACCTTC. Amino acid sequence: CASSLPGTPSNYGYTF.

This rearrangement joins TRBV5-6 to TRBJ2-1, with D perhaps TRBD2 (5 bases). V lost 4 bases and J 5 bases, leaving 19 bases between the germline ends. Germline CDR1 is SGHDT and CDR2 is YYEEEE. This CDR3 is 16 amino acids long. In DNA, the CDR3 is TGTGCCAGCAGCCGGAGGAGGCCCCCTCCCCACAATGAGCAGTTCTTC. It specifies CASSRRRPPPHNEQFF.

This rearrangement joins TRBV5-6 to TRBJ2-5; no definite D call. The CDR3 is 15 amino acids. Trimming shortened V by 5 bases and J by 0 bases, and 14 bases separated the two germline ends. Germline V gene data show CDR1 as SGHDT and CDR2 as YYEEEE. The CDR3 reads CASSSPQEDQETQYF. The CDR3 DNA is TGTGCCAGCAGTTCGCCTCAGGAAGACCAAGAGACCCAGTACTTC.

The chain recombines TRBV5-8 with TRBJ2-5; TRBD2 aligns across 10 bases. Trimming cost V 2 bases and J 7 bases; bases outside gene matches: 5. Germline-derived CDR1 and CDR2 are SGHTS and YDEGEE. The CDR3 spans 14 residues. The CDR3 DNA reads TGTGCCAGCAGCTTCCGGACTAGCGGTGGGACCCAGTACTTC. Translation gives CASSFRTSGGTQYF.

The CDR3 nucleotides are TGTGCCAGCAGAGAGGCAGGGGGCGCGATAGGCTACACCTTC. Its protein product is CASREAGGAIGYTF. This chain joins TRBV28 and TRBJ1-2; TRBD1 aligns across 8 bases. J lost 8 bases, V lost 6 bases, and 11 bases had no gene match. Germline V gene sequence: CDR1 MDHEN, CDR2 SYDVKM. This CDR3 comprises 14 residues.

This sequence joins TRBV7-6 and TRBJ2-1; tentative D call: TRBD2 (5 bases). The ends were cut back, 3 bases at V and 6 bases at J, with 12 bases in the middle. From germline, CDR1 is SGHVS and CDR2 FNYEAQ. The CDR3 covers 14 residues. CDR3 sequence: CASSLMTTSNEQFF. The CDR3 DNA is TGTGCCAGCAGCTTGATGACTACGAGCAATGAGCAGTTCTTC.

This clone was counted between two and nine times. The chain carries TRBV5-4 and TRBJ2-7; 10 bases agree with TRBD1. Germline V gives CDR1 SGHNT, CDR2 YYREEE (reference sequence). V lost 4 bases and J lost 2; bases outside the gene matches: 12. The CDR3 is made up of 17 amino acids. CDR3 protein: CASSREVTGGFAYEQYF. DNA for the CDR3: TGTGCCAGCAGCCGTGAGGTGACAGGGGGCTTCGCCTACGAGCAGTACTTC.

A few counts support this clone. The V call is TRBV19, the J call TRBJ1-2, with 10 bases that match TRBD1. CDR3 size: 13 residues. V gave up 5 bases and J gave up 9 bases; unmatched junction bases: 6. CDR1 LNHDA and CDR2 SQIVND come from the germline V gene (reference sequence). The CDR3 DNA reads TGTGCCAGTAGTTTAAGACAGGGGGCCAGCTACACCTTC. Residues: CASSLRQGASYTF.

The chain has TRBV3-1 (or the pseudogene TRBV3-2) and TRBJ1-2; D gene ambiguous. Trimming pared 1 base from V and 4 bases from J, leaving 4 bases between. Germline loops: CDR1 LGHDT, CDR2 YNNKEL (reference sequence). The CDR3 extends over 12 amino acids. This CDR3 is CASSQALYGYTF. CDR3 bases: TGTGCCAGCAGCCAAGCACTCTATGGCTACACCTTC.